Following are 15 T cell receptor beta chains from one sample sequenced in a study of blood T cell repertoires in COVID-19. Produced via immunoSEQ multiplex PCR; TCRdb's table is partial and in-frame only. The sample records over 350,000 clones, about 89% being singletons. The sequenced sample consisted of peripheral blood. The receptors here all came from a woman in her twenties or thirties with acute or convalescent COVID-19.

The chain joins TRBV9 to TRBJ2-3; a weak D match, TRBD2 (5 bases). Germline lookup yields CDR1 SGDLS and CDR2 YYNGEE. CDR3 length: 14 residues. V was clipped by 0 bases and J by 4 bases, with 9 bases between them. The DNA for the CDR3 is TGTGCCAGCAGCGTAGGGCCGGGGTCAGATACGCAGTATTTT. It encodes CASSVGPGSDTQYF.

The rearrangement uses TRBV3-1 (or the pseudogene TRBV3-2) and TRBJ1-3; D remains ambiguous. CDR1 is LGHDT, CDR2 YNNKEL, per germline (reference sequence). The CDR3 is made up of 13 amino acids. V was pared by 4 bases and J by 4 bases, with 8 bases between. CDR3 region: CASSLDGGNTIYF. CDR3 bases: TGTGCCAGCAGCCTAGACGGGGGAAACACCATATATTTT.

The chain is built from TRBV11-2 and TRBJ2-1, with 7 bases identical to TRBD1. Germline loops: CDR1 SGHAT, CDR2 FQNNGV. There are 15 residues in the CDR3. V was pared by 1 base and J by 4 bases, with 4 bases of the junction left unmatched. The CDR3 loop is CASSLVQGFYNEQFF. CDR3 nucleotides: TGTGCCAGCAGCTTAGTACAGGGGTTTTACAATGAGCAGTTCTTC.

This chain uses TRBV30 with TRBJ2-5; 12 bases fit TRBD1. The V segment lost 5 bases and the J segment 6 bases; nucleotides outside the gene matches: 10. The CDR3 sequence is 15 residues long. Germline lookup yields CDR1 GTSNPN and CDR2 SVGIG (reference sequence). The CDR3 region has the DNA TGTGCCTGGGTACCCGGGACAGGGGGCGTCAAGACCCAGTACTTC. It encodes CAWVPGTGGVKTQYF.

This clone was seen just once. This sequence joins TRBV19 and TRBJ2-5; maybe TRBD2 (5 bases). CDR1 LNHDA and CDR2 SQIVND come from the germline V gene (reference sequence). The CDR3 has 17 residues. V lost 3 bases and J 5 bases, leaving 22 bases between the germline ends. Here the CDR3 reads CASSIYGPRGIRETQYF. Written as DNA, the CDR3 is TGTGCCAGTAGTATTTATGGCCCGAGAGGGATTCGGGAGACCCAGTACTTC.

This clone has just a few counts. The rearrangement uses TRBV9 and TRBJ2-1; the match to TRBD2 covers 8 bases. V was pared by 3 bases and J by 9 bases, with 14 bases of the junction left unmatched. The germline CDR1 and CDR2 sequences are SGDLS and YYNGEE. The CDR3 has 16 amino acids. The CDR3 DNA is TGTGCCAGCAGCGCACCCCCCAGCGGGGGATGGAGTGAGCAGTTCTTC. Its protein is CASSAPPSGGWSEQFF.

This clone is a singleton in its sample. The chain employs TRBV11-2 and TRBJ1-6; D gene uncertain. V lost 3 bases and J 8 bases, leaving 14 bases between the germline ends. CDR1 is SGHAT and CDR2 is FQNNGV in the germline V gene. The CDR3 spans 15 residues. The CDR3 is CASSLRTSGDSPLHF. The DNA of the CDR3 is TGTGCCAGCAGCTTGAGAACCTCCGGGGATTCACCCCTCCACTTT.

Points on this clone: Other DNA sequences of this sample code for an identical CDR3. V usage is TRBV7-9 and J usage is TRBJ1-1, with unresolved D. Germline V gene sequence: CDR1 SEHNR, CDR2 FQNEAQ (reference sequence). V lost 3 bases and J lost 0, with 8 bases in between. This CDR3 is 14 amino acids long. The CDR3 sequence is CASSLSTMNTEAFF. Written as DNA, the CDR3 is TGTGCCAGCAGCTTGAGCACGATGAACACTGAAGCTTTCTTT. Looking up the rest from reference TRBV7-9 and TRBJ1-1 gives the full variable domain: DTGVSQNPRHKITKRGQNVTFRCDPISEHNRLYWYRQTLGQGPEFLTYFQNEAQLEKSRLLSDRFSAERPKGSFSTLEIQRTEQGDSAMYLCASSLSTMNTEAFFGQGTRLTVV.

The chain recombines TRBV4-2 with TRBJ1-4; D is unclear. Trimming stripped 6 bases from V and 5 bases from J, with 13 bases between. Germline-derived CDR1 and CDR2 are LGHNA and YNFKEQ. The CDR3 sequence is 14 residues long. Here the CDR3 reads CASSETRRNEKLFF. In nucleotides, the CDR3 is TGTGCCAGCAGTGAGACTAGGCGGAATGAAAAACTGTTTTTT.

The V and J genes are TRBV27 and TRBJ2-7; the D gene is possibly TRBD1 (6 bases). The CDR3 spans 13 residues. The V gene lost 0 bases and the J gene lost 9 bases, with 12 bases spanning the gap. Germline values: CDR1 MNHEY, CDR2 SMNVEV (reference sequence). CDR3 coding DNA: TGTGCCAGCAGTTTATCGGCGGACAGATCGCAGTACTTC. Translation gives CASSLSADRSQYF.

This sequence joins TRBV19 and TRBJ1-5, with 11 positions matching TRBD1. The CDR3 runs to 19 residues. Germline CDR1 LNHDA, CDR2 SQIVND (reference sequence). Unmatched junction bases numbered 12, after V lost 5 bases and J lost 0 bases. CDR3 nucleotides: TGTGCCAGTAGTGCCCAACCGGGACAGGGGGTCAATAGCAATCAGCCCCAGCATTTT. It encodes CASSAQPGQGVNSNQPQHF.

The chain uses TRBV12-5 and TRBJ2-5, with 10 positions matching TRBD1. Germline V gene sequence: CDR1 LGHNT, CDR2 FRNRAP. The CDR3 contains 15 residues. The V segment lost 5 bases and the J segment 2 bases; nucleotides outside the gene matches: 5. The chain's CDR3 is CASGNRDRGQETQYF. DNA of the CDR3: TGTGCTAGTGGTAACCGGGACAGGGGACAAGAGACCCAGTACTTC.

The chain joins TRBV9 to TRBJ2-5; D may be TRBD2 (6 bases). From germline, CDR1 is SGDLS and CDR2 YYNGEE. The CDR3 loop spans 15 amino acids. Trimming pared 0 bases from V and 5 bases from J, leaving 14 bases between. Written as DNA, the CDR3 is TGTGCCAGCAGCGTAGCGGGGGATCTGGTTGAGACCCAGTACTTC. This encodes CASSVAGDLVETQYF.

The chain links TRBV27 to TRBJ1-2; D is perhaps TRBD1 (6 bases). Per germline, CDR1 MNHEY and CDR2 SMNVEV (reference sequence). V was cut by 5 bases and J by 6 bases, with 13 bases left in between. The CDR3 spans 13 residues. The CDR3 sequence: CASSVTGNNGYTF. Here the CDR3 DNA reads TGTGCCAGCAGTGTCACAGGGAACAATGGCTACACCTTC.

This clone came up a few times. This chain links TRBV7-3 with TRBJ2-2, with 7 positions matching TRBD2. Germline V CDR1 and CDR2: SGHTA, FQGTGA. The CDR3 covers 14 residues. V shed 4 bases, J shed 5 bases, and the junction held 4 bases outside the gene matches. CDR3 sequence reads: CASSSGLPTGELFF. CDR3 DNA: TGTGCCAGCAGCTCGGGACTACCAACCGGGGAGCTGTTTTTT.